These T cell receptor beta chains were read from a single sample in a study of CXCR3-negative and CXCR3-positive naive CD8 T cells. One entry per CDR3 protein, without DNA, is what TCRdb gives after re-calling the 5' RACE reads. The sample has more than 65,000 distinct CDR3 sequences; the top ten hold about 1.5%. The sequenced material came from naive CXCR3- CD8+ T cells from blood. These receptor sequences come from a human donor in good health. Some clones in this sample may be carry-over from other donors' samples. Each CDR3 is given with its conserved first and last residue.

v_call: TRBV20-1
j_call: TRBJ2-7
cdr3_aa: CSASGDRGWEQYF

v_call: TRBV7-9
j_call: TRBJ2-7
cdr3_aa: CASSLSGRASYEQYF

v_call: TRBV29-1
j_call: TRBJ2-2
cdr3_aa: CSVVLAGGPEAGELFF

v_call: TRBV12-3/TRBV12-4
j_call: TRBJ2-7
cdr3_aa: CASTFGAGVRPYEQYF

v_call: TRBV7-6
j_call: TRBJ2-7
cdr3_aa: CASSLGRSSYEQYF

v_call: TRBV29-1
j_call: TRBJ2-2
cdr3_aa: CSVEGQGNTGELFF

v_call: TRBV19
j_call: TRBJ2-1
cdr3_aa: CASSISGGRGFNEQFF

v_call: TRBV6-5
j_call: TRBJ2-7
cdr3_aa: CASSYSWTLSSYEQYF

v_call: TRBV6-2/TRBV6-3
j_call: TRBJ2-7
cdr3_aa: CASSYSHGDEQYF

v_call: TRBV10-3
j_call: TRBJ2-2
cdr3_aa: CASSDAANTGELFF

v_call: TRBV6-2/TRBV6-3
j_call: TRBJ1-2
cdr3_aa: CASSRRGRPNYGYTF

v_call: TRBV9
j_call: TRBJ2-7
cdr3_aa: CASSVAGEPTYEQYF

v_call: TRBV11-2
j_call: TRBJ1-1
cdr3_aa: CASSPKTDGEAFF

v_call: TRBV4-3
j_call: TRBJ2-2
cdr3_aa: CASSQEDRGLIGELFF